These 27 T cell receptor beta chains came from one sample sequenced in a study of CD8 T cells in ankylosing spondylitis. Via MiXCR, TCRdb re-called the 5' RACE reads, giving one row per CDR3 protein. This sample has 180,000 or so distinct CDR3 sequences, with roughly 11% found just once. Sequences were obtained from blood, either unsorted or a sorted T cell fraction (not recorded which). The source of these receptors is a male donor with ankylosing spondylitis or in good health (not recorded which).

The V gene is TRBV20-1, the J gene TRBJ2-3; 14 nucleotides align to TRBD2. V dropped 5 bases and J dropped 3; count of bases not matched to a gene: 4. CDR3 length equals 15 residues. Germline V lookup: CDR1 DFQATT, CDR2 SNEGSKA (reference sequence). The CDR3 loop reads CSAPRLAGGTDTQYF. CDR3 DNA: TGCAGTGCTCCAAGACTAGCGGGAGGGACAGATACGCAGTATTTT.

This clonotype came up a few times. This chain joins TRBV5-4 and TRBJ1-1, with D unresolved. Germline values: CDR1 SGHNT, CDR2 YYREEE (reference sequence). The CDR3 contains 14 residues. V lost 0 bases and J 3 bases, leaving 9 bases between the germline ends. The CDR3 here is CASSLAGIDTEAFF. CDR3 nucleotides: TGTGCCAGCAGCTTGGCAGGAATCGACACTGAAGCTTTCTTT.

This clonotype occurred many times. The CDR3, as DNA: TGTGCCAGCAGTATAGCGCGTCGCACATACCGCATGCAAGAGACCCAGTACTTC. It is translated as CASSIARRTYRMQETQYF. The chain joins TRBV11-2 to TRBJ2-5; the D gene is possibly TRBD2 (5 bases). The CDR3 covers 18 residues. Per the germline V gene, CDR1 is SGHAT and CDR2 is FQNNGV. V shed 6 bases and J shed 2 bases, with 25 bases lying between them.

This clonotype was seen a handful of times. The chain couples TRBV30 to TRBJ2-2; D is unresolved. CDR1 is GTSNPN and CDR2 is SVGIG in the germline V gene (reference sequence). V was pared by 8 bases and J by 6 bases, with 10 bases between. This CDR3 has 11 residues. CDR3 sequence (DNA): TGTGCCCTCCGAGAAGCCGGGGAGCTGTTTTTT. This sequence encodes CALREAGELFF.

This clonotype was seen many times. V and J are TRBV3-1 and TRBJ2-7; D may be TRBD1 or TRBD2 (5 bases each). The CDR3 length is 17 residues. The ends were cut back, 2 bases at V and 0 bases at J, with 17 bases in the middle. In germline, CDR1 is LGHDT, CDR2 YNNKEL (reference sequence). CDR3 in DNA: TGTGCCAGCAGCCAACCGGATGGGGGTGAGAGCTCCTACGAGCAGTACTTC. This codes for CASSQPDGGESSYEQYF.

Details on this clonotype: One end of the junction varies from germline; a read error may be responsible. The chain combines TRBV7-9 with TRBJ2-5; D tentatively reads TRBD1 or TRBD2 (5 bases each). The CDR3 contains 15 residues. Germline values: CDR1 SEHNR, CDR2 FQNEAQ (reference sequence). CDR3 in amino acids: CASSFGARGQETHYF. For the CDR3, the DNA is TGTGCCAGCAGCTTTGGGGCGAGGGGCCAAGAGACCCACTACTTC. The variable domain in full, with the rest retrieved from reference TRBV7-9 and TRBJ2-5, is DTGVSQNPRHKITKRGQNVTFRCDPISEHNRLYWYRQTLGQGPEFLTYFQNEAQLEKSRLLSDRFSAERPKGSFSTLEIQRTEQGDSAMYLCASSFGARGQETHYFGPGTRLLVL.

The chain links TRBV6-2 or TRBV6-3 to TRBJ2-5; D uncertain. The CDR3 has 12 residues. Germline CDR1 is MNHEY and CDR2 is SVGEGT. Trimming cost V 3 bases and J 5 bases, with 7 bases left between them. CDR3 in DNA: TGTGCCAGCAGTTATAGTCAGGAGACCCAGTACTTC. Translated: CASSYSQETQYF.

This clonotype was found a few times. V is TRBV11-3 and J is TRBJ2-3; a weak D match, TRBD1 (6 bases). The CDR3 spans 17 residues. CDR1 is SGHNT, CDR2 YENEEA, per germline. V dropped 0 bases and J dropped 4 bases, with 17 bases sitting between them. The CDR3 DNA reads as TGTGCCAGCAGCTTAGAGGCGATTGGGGGCGGAGCAGATACGCAGTATTTT. It specifies CASSLEAIGGGADTQYF.

This clonotype was observed once. J is TRBJ2-1 and V is TRBV27, with 8 bases fitting TRBD1. Per germline, CDR1 MNHEY and CDR2 SMNVEV (reference sequence). This CDR3 is 14 amino acids long. The V segment lost 0 bases and the J segment 10 bases; nucleotides outside the gene matches: 5. The CDR3 nucleotides are TGTGCCAGCAGTTTATCTCAGGGGGCGAAGGAGCAGTTCTTC. Its translation: CASSLSQGAKEQFF.

This clonotype has at least ten counts. The chain links TRBV6-5 to TRBJ2-2; 7 bases fit TRBD1. The CDR3 extends over 18 amino acids. Germline trimming cut 0 bases from V and 1 base from J; bases unmatched to any gene: 8. Germline-derived CDR1 and CDR2 are MNHEY and SVGAGI. CDR3 amino acids: CASSYSRQQGRNTGELFF. The CDR3 DNA sequence: TGTGCCAGCAGTTACTCGAGGCAACAGGGGAGGAACACCGGGGAGCTGTTTTTT.

This clonotype showed up many times. The CDR3 here is CASRVQGRYGYTF. In DNA, the CDR3 is TGTGCCAGCAGGGTACAGGGGCGCTATGGCTACACCTTC. The chain combines TRBV12-3 or TRBV12-4 with TRBJ1-2, with TRBD1 matching 7 bases. V gave up 6 bases and J gave up 4 bases; unmatched junction bases: 5. There are 13 residues in the CDR3.

This clonotype came up a few times. Here the CDR3 DNA reads TGTGCCAGCAGGGCGGGGACAGGGGGCAACGAGCAGTACTTC. It encodes CASRAGTGGNEQYF. The chain combines TRBV7-9 with TRBJ2-7, with TRBD1 identical over 12 bases. The CDR3 runs to 14 residues. Germline CDR1 and CDR2: SEHNR and FQNEAQ (reference sequence). The V and J ends lost 6 bases and 5 bases, in that order; junction bases with no gene match: 5.

This clonotype was counted at least ten times. The genes are TRBV25-1 and TRBJ2-5; 10 positions match TRBD1. The CDR3 covers 16 residues. Germline trimming cut 4 bases from V and 4 bases from J; bases unmatched to any gene: 9. CDR1 is MGHDK, CDR2 SYGVNS, per germline. The CDR3 DNA follows: TGTGCCAGCAGTGCGTCCCTCGGACAGGGGGGAGAGACCCAGTACTTC. Protein: CASSASLGQGGETQYF.

The CDR3 protein is CASSPIPRVSSSTDTQYF. The CDR3 DNA reads as TGCGCCAGCAGCCCGATACCCAGGGTTAGTTCTAGCACAGATACGCAGTATTTT. V is TRBV5-1 and J is TRBJ2-3, with D maybe TRBD1 (5 bases). The CDR3 spans 18 residues. With 4 bases removed from V and 0 bases from J, the gap between germline ends came to 21 bases. The germline CDR1 and CDR2 sequences are SGHRS and YFSETQ.

The table lists this clonotype with many counts. The chain combines TRBV5-5 with TRBJ2-1, with TRBD1 as a possible D gene (6 bases). Germline V CDR1 and CDR2: SGHKS, YYEKEE (reference sequence). The CDR3 runs to 15 residues. Trimming removed 0 bases from V and 3 bases from J, with 10 bases in between. The CDR3, as DNA: TGTGCCAGCAGCTTGGTACAGGGACGCTACAATGAGCAGTTCTTC. It specifies CASSLVQGRYNEQFF.

This clonotype was observed once. One base away lies a much larger clone, so this may be a sequencing read error. This chain connects TRBV5-6 to TRBJ2-7, with 8 bases matching TRBD2. The germline CDR1 and CDR2 sequences are SGHDT and YYEEEE. This CDR3 has 15 amino acids. V gave up 2 bases and J gave up 13 bases; unmatched junction bases: 17. In nucleotides, the CDR3 is TGTGCCAGCAGCTTACGTAGCGGGATCTTCGCCCTCTTATACTTC. This sequence encodes CASSLRSGIFALLYF.

The sample holds many counts of this clonotype. V is TRBV5-1 and J is TRBJ1-4; D perhaps matches TRBD1 (6 bases). CDR3 length equals 15 residues. V was clipped by 4 bases and J by 5 bases, with 15 bases between them. The V gene's germline CDR1 is SGHRS and CDR2 YFSETQ. CDR3 in amino acids: CASSEGGLLNEKLFF. CDR3 in DNA: TGCGCCAGCAGCGAGGGGGGGCTTCTGAATGAAAAACTGTTTTTT. The whole variable domain, remainder taken from reference TRBV5-1 and TRBJ1-4, is KAGVTQTPRYLIKTRGQQVTLSCSPISGHRSVSWYQQTPGQGLQFLFEYFSETQRNKGNFPGRFSGRQFSNSRSEMNVSTLELGDSALYLCASSEGGLLNEKLFFGSGTQLSVL.

The V gene is TRBV5-1, the J gene TRBJ2-6, with D hard to call. Trimming took off 8 bases at V and 4 bases at J, with 13 bases between the two ends. In germline, CDR1 is SGHRS, CDR2 YFSETQ. This CDR3 has 14 residues. CDR3 protein: CASSPFPGANVLTF. In nucleotides, the CDR3 is TGCGCCAGTTCCCCATTCCCGGGGGCCAACGTCCTGACTTTC.

With respect to this clonotype: A much larger clonotype is one base distant, so this may be a read error. This chain uses TRBV9 with TRBJ2-3; 7 bases agree with TRBD2. The CDR3 contains 16 residues. Germline V CDR1 and CDR2: SGDLS, YYNGEE. V lost 6 bases and J lost 1; bases outside the gene matches: 11. CDR3 bases: TGTGCCAGCAACCTTGGAGGCGGGGGTGGCACAGATACGCAGTATTTT. It encodes CASNLGGGGGTDTQYF.

The chain links TRBV5-1 to TRBJ1-1, with TRBD1 identical over 8 bases. Germline CDR1 SGHRS, CDR2 YFSETQ. J was trimmed by 0 bases and V by 4 bases; bases with no gene match: 8. The CDR3 runs to 16 residues. Here the CDR3 reads CASSMRTGKMNTEAFF. CDR3 in DNA: TGCGCCAGCAGCATGCGGACAGGGAAGATGAACACTGAAGCTTTCTTT.

This clonotype was detected a few times. The chain uses TRBV25-1 and TRBJ2-7; D ambiguous. Germline CDR1 reads MGHDK; CDR2 reads SYGVNS. V lost 8 bases and J 0 bases, leaving 11 bases between the germline ends. The CDR3 sequence is 13 residues long. The CDR3 DNA reads as TGTGCCAGCCTAGGGATCGGCTCCTACGAGCAGTACTTC. It specifies CASLGIGSYEQYF.

The chain recombines TRBV5-5 with TRBJ1-1; no clear D gene. Germline CDR1 is SGHKS and CDR2 is YYEKEE (reference sequence). The CDR3 is 13 amino acids. V lost 3 bases and J lost 3, with 9 bases in between. CDR3 coding DNA: TGTGCCAGCAGCTGGGAGGGTCACACTGAAGCTTTCTTT. Its translation is CASSWEGHTEAFF.

This clonotype was seen repeatedly, ten times or more. CDR3 region: CASRIGTLGDYGYTF. The CDR3 DNA sequence: TGTGCCAGCAGAATCGGGACGCTAGGGGACTATGGCTACACCTTC. The rearrangement uses TRBV6-1 and TRBJ1-2, with D possibly being TRBD1 (5 bases). V dropped 6 bases and J dropped 3 bases, with 17 bases sitting between them. From germline, CDR1 is MNHNS and CDR2 SASEGT. The CDR3 is 15 amino acids.

This clonotype was detected many times. This sequence joins TRBV29-1 and TRBJ1-1; D is unclear. CDR1 is SQVTM, CDR2 ANQGSEA, per germline. The CDR3 length is 13 residues. Trimming pared 3 bases from V and 3 bases from J, leaving 11 bases between. The CDR3: CSVEPARDTEAFF. Here the CDR3 DNA reads TGCAGCGTTGAGCCCGCCCGGGACACTGAAGCTTTCTTT.

CDR3 region: CASGSSGTPSGANVLTF. As DNA, the CDR3 is TGTGCGAGCGGTAGTAGCGGGACCCCCTCTGGGGCCAACGTCCTGACTTTC. The chain is built from TRBV12-3 or TRBV12-4 and TRBJ2-6; the match to TRBD2 covers 8 bases. The CDR3 sequence is 17 residues long.

The chain links TRBV13 to TRBJ2-7; D possibly corresponds to TRBD1 (6 bases). This CDR3 comprises 15 residues. V lost 5 bases to trimming and J lost 6 bases, with 20 bases between them. Germline loops: CDR1 PRHDT, CDR2 FYEKMQ (reference sequence). The CDR3 DNA sequence: TGTGCCAGCAGCACCGCCGGGACACGGCCTGTCGAGCAGTACTTC. It translates to CASSTAGTRPVEQYF.

V usage is TRBV20-1 and J usage is TRBJ2-5, with 9 bases aligning to TRBD2. CDR3 length: 14 amino acids. Germline V CDR1 and CDR2: DFQATT, SNEGSKA (reference sequence). Trimming removed 5 bases from V and 7 bases from J; junction bases left unmatched: 11. This CDR3 is CSAVTLRGGWTQYF. The CDR3 nucleotides read TGCAGTGCTGTAACCCTGCGGGGGGGGTGGACCCAGTACTTC.